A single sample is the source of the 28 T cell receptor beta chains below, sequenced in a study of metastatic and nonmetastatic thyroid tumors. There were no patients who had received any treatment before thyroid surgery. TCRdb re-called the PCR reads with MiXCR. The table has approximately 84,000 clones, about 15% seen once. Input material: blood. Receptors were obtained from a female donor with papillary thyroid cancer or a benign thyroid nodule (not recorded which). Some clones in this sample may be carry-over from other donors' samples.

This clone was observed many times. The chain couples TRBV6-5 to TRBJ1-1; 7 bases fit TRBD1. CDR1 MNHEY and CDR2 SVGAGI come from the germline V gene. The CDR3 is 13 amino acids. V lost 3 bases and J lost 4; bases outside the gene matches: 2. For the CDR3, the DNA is TGTGCCAGCAGTTATGACAGGGCCACTGAAGCTTTCTTT. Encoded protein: CASSYDRATEAFF.

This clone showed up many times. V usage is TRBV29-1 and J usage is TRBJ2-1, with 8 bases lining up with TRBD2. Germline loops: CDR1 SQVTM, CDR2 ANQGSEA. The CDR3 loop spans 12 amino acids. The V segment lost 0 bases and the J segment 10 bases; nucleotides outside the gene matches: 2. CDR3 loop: CSVEDGGVEQFF. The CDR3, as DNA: TGCAGCGTTGAAGACGGGGGGGTCGAGCAGTTCTTC.

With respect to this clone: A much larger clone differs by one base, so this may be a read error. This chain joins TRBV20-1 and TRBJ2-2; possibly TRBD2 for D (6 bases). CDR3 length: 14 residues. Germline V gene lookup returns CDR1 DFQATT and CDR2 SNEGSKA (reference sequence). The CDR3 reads CSAGGGRRTVELFF. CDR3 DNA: TGCAGTGCTGGAGGAGGGCGGAGGACCGTGGAGCTGTTTTTT.

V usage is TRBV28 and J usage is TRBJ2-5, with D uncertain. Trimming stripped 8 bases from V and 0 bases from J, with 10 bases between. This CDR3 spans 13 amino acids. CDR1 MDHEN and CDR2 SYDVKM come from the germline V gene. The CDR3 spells CASEEEYQETQYF. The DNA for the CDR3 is TGTGCCAGCGAGGAAGAGTACCAAGAGACCCAGTACTTC.

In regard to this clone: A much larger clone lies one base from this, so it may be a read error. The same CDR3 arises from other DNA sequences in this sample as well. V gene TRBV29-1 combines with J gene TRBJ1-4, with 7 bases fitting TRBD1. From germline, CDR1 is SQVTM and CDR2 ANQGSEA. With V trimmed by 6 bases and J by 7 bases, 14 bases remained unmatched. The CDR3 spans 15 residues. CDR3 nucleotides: TGCAGCGTCGTTAGAGGGGGCACAGGGGTTGAAAAACTGTTTTTT. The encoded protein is CSVVRGGTGVEKLFF.

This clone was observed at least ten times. The CDR3 DNA is TGTGCCAGTAGTATCGTAGGTATCACTGAAGCTTTCTTT. Protein sequence: CASSIVGITEAFF. This chain uses TRBV19 with TRBJ1-1; D not resolved. The CDR3 sequence is 13 residues long. Per germline, CDR1 LNHDA and CDR2 SQIVND (reference sequence). V gave up 3 bases and J gave up 4 bases, with 9 bases separating them.

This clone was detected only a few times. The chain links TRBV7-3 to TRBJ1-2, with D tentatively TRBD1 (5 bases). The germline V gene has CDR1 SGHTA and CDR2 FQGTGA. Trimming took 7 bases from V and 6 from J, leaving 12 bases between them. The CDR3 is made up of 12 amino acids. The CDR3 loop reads CASTAQGNGYTF. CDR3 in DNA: TGTGCCAGCACCGCTCAGGGAAATGGCTACACCTTC. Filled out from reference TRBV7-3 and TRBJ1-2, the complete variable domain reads GAGVSQTPSNKVTEKGKYVELRCDPISGHTALYWYRQSLGQGPEFLIYFQGTGAADDSGLPNDRFFAVRPEGSVSTLKIQRTERGDSAVYLCASTAQGNGYTFGSGTRLTVV.

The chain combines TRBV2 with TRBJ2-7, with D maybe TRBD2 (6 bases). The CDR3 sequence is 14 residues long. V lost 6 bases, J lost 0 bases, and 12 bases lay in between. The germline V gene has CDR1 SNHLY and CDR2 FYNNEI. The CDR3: CASSFREISYEQYF. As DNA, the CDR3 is TGTGCCAGCAGCTTCCGGGAGATCTCCTACGAGCAGTACTTC.

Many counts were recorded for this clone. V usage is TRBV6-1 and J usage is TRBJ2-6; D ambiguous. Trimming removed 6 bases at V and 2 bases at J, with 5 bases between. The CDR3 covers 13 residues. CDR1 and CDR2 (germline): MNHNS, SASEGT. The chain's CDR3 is CASRGPGANVLTF. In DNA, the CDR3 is TGTGCCAGCAGAGGGCCTGGGGCCAACGTCCTGACTTTC.

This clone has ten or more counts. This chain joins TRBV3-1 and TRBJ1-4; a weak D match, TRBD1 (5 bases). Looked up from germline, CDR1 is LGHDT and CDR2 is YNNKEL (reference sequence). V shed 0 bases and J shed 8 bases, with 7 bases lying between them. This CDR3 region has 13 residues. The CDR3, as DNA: TGTGCCAGCAGCCAAGACTGGGACGAAAAACTGTTTTTT. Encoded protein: CASSQDWDEKLFF.

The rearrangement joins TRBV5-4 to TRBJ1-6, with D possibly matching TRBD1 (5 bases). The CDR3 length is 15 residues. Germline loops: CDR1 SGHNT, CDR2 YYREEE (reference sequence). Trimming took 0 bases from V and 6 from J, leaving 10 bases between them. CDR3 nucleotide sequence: TGTGCCAGCAGCTTGGATATCGACAGTAATTCACCCCTCCACTTT. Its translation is CASSLDIDSNSPLHF.

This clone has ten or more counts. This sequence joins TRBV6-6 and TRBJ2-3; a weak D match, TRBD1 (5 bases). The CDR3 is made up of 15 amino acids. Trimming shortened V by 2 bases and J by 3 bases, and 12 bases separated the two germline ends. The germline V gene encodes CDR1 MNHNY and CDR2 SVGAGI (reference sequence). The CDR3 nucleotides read TGTGCCAGCAGTTACGGCCCAGGGATAACAGATACGCAGTATTTT. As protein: CASSYGPGITDTQYF.

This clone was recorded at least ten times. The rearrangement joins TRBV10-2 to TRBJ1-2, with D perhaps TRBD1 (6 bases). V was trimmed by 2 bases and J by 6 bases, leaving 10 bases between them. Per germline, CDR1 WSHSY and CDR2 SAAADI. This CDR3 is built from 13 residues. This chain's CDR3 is CASSEGGPNGYTF. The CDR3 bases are TGCGCCAGCAGTGAGGGGGGGCCCAATGGCTACACCTTC.

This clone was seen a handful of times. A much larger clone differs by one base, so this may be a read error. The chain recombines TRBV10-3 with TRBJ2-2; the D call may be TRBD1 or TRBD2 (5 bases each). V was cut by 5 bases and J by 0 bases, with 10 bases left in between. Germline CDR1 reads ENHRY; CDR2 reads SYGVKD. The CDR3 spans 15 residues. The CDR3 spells CAISSGTPNTGELFF. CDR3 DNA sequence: TGTGCCATCAGTTCCGGGACGCCGAACACCGGGGAGCTGTTTTTT.

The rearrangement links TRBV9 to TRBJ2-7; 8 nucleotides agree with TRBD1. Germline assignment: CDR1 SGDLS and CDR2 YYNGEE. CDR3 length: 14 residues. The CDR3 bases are TGTACCTGGCGGACAGGGTCGTGCTCCTACGAGCAGTACTTC. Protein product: CTWRTGSCSYEQYF.

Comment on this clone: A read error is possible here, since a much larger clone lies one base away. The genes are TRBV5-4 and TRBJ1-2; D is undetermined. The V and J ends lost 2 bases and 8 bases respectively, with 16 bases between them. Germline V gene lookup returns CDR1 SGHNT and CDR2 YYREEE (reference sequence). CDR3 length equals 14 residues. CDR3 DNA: TGTGCCAGCAGCTTAGCCGGGTCTATGGGAGGCTACACCTTC. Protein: CASSLAGSMGGYTF.

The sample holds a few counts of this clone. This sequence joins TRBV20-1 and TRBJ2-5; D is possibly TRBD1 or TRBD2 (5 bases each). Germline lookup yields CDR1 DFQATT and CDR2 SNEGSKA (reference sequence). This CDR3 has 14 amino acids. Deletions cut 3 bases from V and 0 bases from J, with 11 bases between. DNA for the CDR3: TGCAGTGCTAGTGTCGGGGCGTACCAAGAGACCCAGTACTTC. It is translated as CSASVGAYQETQYF.

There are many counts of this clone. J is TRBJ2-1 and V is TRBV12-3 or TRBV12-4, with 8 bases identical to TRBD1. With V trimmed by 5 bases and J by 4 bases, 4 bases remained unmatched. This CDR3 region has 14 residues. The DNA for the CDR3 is TGTGCCAGCAGTGCTACAGGGGGTTACAATGAGCAGTTCTTC. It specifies CASSATGGYNEQFF.

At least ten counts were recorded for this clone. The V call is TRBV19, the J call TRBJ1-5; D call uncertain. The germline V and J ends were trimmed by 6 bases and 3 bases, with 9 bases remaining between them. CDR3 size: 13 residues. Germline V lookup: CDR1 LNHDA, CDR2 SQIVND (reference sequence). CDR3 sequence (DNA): TGTGCCAGTAGGAGGGATATCAATCAGCCCCAGCATTTT. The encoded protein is CASRRDINQPQHF. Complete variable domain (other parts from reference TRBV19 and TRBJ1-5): DGGITQSPKYLFRKEGQNVTLSCEQNLNHDAMYWYRQDPGQGLRLIYYSQIVNDFQKGDIAEGYSVSREKKESFPLTVTSAQKNPTAFYLCASRRDINQPQHFGDGTRLSIL.

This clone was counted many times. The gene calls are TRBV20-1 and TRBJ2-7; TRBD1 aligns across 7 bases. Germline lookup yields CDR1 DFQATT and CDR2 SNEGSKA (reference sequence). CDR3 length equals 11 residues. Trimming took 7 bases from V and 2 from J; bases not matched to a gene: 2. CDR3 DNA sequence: TGCAGTGGGCAGGGGGCCTACGAGCAGTACTTC. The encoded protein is CSGQGAYEQYF.

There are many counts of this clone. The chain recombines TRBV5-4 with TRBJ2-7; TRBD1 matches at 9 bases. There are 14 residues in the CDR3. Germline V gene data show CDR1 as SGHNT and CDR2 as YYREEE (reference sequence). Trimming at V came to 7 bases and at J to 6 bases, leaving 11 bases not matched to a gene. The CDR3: CASSPGQGYGEQYF. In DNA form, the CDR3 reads TGTGCCAGCTCCCCGGGACAGGGCTACGGCGAGCAGTACTTC.

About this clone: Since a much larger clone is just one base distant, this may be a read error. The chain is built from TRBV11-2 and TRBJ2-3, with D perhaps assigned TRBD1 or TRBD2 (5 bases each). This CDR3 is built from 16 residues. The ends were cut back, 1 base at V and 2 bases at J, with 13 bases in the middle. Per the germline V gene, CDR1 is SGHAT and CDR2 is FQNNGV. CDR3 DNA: TGTGCCAGCAGCTTAGGGGACGCCCTCTCCACAGATACGCAGTATTTT. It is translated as CASSLGDALSTDTQYF.

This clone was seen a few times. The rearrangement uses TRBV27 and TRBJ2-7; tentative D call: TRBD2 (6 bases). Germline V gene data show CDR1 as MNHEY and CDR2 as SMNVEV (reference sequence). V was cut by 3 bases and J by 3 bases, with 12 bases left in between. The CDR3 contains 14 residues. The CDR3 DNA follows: TGTGCCAGCAGTTTGCGAGGGACTTACTACGAGCAGTACTTC. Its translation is CASSLRGTYYEQYF.

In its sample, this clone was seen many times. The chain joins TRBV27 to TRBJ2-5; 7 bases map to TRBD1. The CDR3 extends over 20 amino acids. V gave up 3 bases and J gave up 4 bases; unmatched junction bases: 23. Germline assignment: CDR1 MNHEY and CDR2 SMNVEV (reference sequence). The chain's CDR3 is CASSLKRFGTGTENSETQYF. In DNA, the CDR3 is TGTGCCAGCAGTTTGAAGAGGTTCGGGACCGGGACAGAGAACTCAGAGACCCAGTACTTC.

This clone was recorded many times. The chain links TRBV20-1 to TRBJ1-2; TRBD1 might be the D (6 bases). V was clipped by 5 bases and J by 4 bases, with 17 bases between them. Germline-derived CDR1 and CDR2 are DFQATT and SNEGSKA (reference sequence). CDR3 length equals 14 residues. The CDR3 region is CSAEGGETSYGYTF. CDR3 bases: TGCAGTGCTGAGGGGGGAGAGACAAGCTATGGCTACACCTTC.

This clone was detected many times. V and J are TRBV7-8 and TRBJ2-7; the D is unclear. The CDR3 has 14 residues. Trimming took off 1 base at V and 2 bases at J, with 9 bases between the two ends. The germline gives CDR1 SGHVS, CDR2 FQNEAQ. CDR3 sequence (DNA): TGTGCCAGCAGCTTAGTTGCCTCAACCTACGAGCAGTACTTC. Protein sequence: CASSLVASTYEQYF.

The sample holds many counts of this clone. The CDR3 DNA reads TGTGCCAGCAGTTACGGGCCCTCCGGCTACACCTTC. It specifies CASSYGPSGYTF. V and J are TRBV6-5 and TRBJ1-2, with D uncertain. With 2 bases removed from V and 8 bases from J, the gap between germline ends came to 9 bases. CDR1 and CDR2 (germline): MNHEY, SVGAGI. The CDR3 is 12 residues long.

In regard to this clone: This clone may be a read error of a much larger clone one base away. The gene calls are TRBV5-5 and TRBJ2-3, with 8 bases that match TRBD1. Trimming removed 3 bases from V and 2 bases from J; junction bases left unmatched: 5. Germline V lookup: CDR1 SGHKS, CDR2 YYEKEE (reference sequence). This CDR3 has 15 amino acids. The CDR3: CASSSMDRDTDTQYF. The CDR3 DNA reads TGTGCCAGCAGCTCAATGGACAGGGACACAGATACGCAGTATTTT.